The rows below give T cell receptor beta chains drawn from one sample of a study of T cell clones after liver transplantation. Sequenced by immunoSEQ multiplex PCR; TCRdb stores in-frame clones only, minus some. The table lists 85,000 to 130,000 clones, 82% of them singletons. Sequenced material: CD4+ T cells from blood, taken before liver transplant. Receptor source: a human donor who received a liver transplant. Each CDR3 is given with its conserved first and last residue. The D gene is left open where the match is weak. Size values are once, few and many counts, or a class for expanded clones, and some rows have none.

>TRBJ2-1|TRBD2|TRBV18|few
CASSPSGGLNEQFF
TGTGCCAGCTCACCTAGCGGGGGCCTCAATGAGCAGTTCTTC
>TRBJ1-5|TRBD1|TRBV27|-
CASRGQTGDSNQPQHF
TGTGCCAGCAGGGGTCAGACAGGGGACAGCAATCAGCCCCAGCATTTT
>TRBJ2-1|-|TRBV5-1|-
CASSLRTSQQFF
TGCGCCAGCAGCCTCCGGACGAGTCAGCAGTTCTTC
>TRBJ1-2|-|TRBV19|-
CASSIDGIFGYTF
TGTGCCAGTAGTATCGACGGGATCTTTGGCTACACCTTC
>TRBJ2-1|TRBD2|TRBV5-1|-
CASSLVPISGLAMEQFF
TGCGCCAGCAGCTTGGTCCCGATTAGCGGGCTGGCCATGGAGCAGTTCTTC
>TRBJ1-4|-|TRBV9|-
CASSVDGEIGEKLFF
TGTGCCAGCAGCGTAGATGGGGAGATCGGGGAAAAACTGTTTTTT
>TRBJ2-7|-|TRBV7-2|-
CASSRGAGTYPYEQYF
TGTGCCAGCAGCAGGGGGGCTGGGACTTACCCCTACGAGCAGTACTTC
>TRBJ1-2|TRBD1|TRBV5-5|-
CASSHRAGQMTYGYTF
TGTGCCAGCAGCCATCGGGCGGGACAGATGACCTATGGCTACACCTTC
>TRBJ2-3|TRBD2|TRBV2|-
CASSEWWEGQADTQYF
TGTGCCAGCAGTGAATGGTGGGAGGGCCAGGCAGATACGCAGTATTTT
>TRBJ2-5|TRBD2|TRBV5-4|-
CASSSRTSGRQETQYF
TGTGCCAGCAGCTCAAGGACTAGCGGAAGGCAAGAGACCCAGTACTTC
>TRBJ2-3|-|TRBV2|-
CASSVAGRTDTQYF
TGTGCCAGCAGTGTGGCAGGGCGCACAGATACGCAGTATTTT
>TRBJ2-3|-|TRBV6-5|-
CASRTRDTQYF
TGTGCCAGCAGGACCAGGGATACGCAGTATTTT
>TRBJ2-1|TRBD1|TRBV25-1|-
CASGTGGSLLSDEQFF
TGTGCCAGCGGGACAGGGGGCTCCCTCCTGTCCGATGAGCAGTTCTTC
>TRBJ1-1|-|TRBV27|-
CASSLTGQMNTEAFF
TGTGCCAGCAGTTTAACGGGTCAGATGAACACTGAAGCTTTCTTT
>TRBJ2-5|-|TRBV18|-
CASSRGTLQETQYF
TGTGCCAGCTCACGCGGGACACTCCAAGAGACCCAGTACTTC
>TRBJ1-3|TRBD1|TRBV29-1|-
CSIRTGLDTIYF
TGCAGCATCCGGACAGGCCTAGACACCATATATTTT
>TRBJ2-7|-|TRBV18|-
CASSRDTNYEQYF
TGTGCCAGCTCCCGGGACACCAACTACGAGCAGTACTTC
>TRBJ2-1|-|TRBV19|-
CASAHPGRVVDEQFF
TGTGCCAGCGCCCATCCCGGCAGGGTGGTCGATGAGCAGTTCTTC
>TRBJ1-5|-|TRBV15|few
CATSRDRSIGPQHF
TGTGCCACCAGCAGAGATAGGTCGATCGGACCCCAGCATTTT
>TRBJ2-7|-|TRBV28|-
CASSTSREQYF
TGTGCCAGCAGTACTAGCCGCGAGCAGTACTTC
>TRBJ2-3|TRBD1|TRBV6-1|-
CASSGSRQGKDTQYF
TGTGCCAGCAGTGGGTCGCGACAGGGGAAAGATACGCAGTATTTT
>TRBJ2-2|TRBD1|TRBV5-6|-
CASSLWTGANTGELFF
TGTGCCAGCAGCCTTTGGACAGGGGCCAACACCGGGGAGCTGTTTTTT
>TRBJ2-3|TRBD2|TRBV6-1|-
CASSLQGTSLDTQYF
TGTGCCAGCAGTCTCCAGGGGACTAGCTTAGATACGCAGTATTTT
>TRBJ2-3|-|TRBV7-3|-
CASSYTPPNTQYF
TGTGCCAGCAGCTATACCCCCCCTAATACGCAGTATTTT
>TRBJ2-6|-|TRBV27|-
CASRAWTGSGANVLTF
TGTGCCAGCAGGGCTTGGACGGGCTCTGGGGCCAACGTCCTGACTTTC
>TRBJ1-1|-|TRBV19|few
CASSLEVPNTEAFF
TGTGCCAGTAGCCTCGAAGTTCCCAACACTGAAGCTTTCTTT
>TRBJ2-2|TRBD2|TRBV29-1|-
CSVGGLSGRGELFF
TGCAGCGTGGGGGGGTTGTCAGGGCGCGGGGAGCTGTTTTTT
>TRBJ1-2|TRBD1|TRBV18|-
CASSPTTDRAYYGYTF
TGTGCCAGCTCACCTACCACGGACAGGGCTTACTATGGCTACACCTTC
>TRBJ1-1|TRBD1|TRBV13|-
CASSATDRGNTEAFF
TGTGCCAGCAGCGCCACGGACAGGGGTAACACTGAAGCTTTCTTT
>TRBJ1-4|-|TRBV7-9|few
CASSLAPATNEKLFF
TGTGCCAGCAGCTTAGCCCCTGCAACTAATGAAAAACTGTTTTTT
>TRBJ1-5|-|TRBV18|-
CASSPPGPASNQPQHF
TGTGCCAGCTCACCACCGGGCCCGGCCAGCAATCAGCCCCAGCATTTT
>TRBJ2-3|-|TRBV7-7|-
CASSPQGSSTDTQYF
TGTGCCAGCAGCCCTCAGGGATCCTCCACAGATACGCAGTATTTT
>TRBJ2-3|-|TRBV28|-
CASSLRGTDTQYF
TGTGCCAGCAGTTTAAGGGGCACAGATACGCAGTATTTT
>TRBJ2-1|TRBD1|TRBV7-3|-
CASSPTGTEQFF
TGTGCCAGCAGCCCGACAGGGACTGAGCAGTTCTTC
>TRBJ1-5|-|TRBV5-1|-
CASSLTAQPQHF
TGCGCCAGCAGCTTGACGGCTCAGCCCCAGCATTTT
>TRBJ1-4|TRBD1|TRBV29-1|-
CSGLQGTAEKLFF
TGCAGCGGCCTACAGGGGACGGCTGAAAAACTGTTTTTT
>TRBJ2-1|-|TRBV9|once
CASSVEGDPYNEQFF
TGTGCCAGCAGCGTAGAGGGGGACCCCTACAATGAGCAGTTCTTC
>TRBJ2-5|TRBD1|TRBV7-2|-
CASSLAGGGETQYF
TGTGCCAGCAGCTTAGCAGGGGGCGGGGAGACCCAGTACTTC
>TRBJ2-5|-|TRBV19|few
CASSTGQSGETQYF
TGTGCCAGTAGCACAGGGCAATCGGGGGAGACCCAGTACTTC
>TRBJ1-2|-|TRBV4-1|-
CASSQDITAPYGYTF
TGCGCCAGCAGCCAAGATATAACAGCTCCCTATGGCTACACCTTC
>TRBJ2-5|TRBD2|TRBV7-9|-
CASSLIGGREETQYF
TGTGCCAGCAGCTTAATCGGTGGGAGGGAAGAGACCCAGTACTTC
>TRBJ2-1|-|TRBV6-5|-
CATWGANEQFF
TGTGCCACCTGGGGTGCCAATGAGCAGTTCTTC
>TRBJ2-2|TRBD2|TRBV29-1|-
CSVGLAANTGELFF
TGCAGCGTTGGACTAGCGGCGAACACCGGGGAGCTGTTTTTT
>TRBJ2-3|-|TRBV5-1|-
CASSLGGASTDTQYF
TGCGCCAGCAGCCTGGGAGGCGCCTCCACAGATACGCAGTATTTT
>TRBJ2-1|-|TRBV27|-
CASSLLAAGANEQFF
TGTGCCAGCAGTTTATTAGCGGCAGGGGCCAATGAGCAGTTCTTC
>TRBJ2-3|TRBD1|TRBV9|-
CASSSQGGTGGLDTQYF
TGTGCCAGCAGCTCACAAGGCGGGACAGGCGGCTTAGATACGCAGTATTTT
>TRBJ2-2|TRBD2|TRBV9|few
CASSRPTSAGELFF
TGTGCCAGCAGTCGACCCACTAGCGCCGGGGAGCTGTTTTTT
>TRBJ2-3|-|TRBV18|-
CASSPPADTQYF
TGTGCCAGCTCACCACCTGCAGATACGCAGTATTTT
>TRBJ2-7|-|TRBV6-1|-
CASSAGRGYEQYF
TGTGCCAGCAGTGCAGGTAGGGGCTACGAGCAGTACTTC
>TRBJ2-3|-|TRBV5-1|-
CASSLAPSDTQYF
TGCGCCAGCAGCTTGGCACCTAGCGATACGCAGTATTTT
>TRBJ1-5|-|TRBV28|once
CASSWQGQPQHF
TGTGCCAGCAGTTGGCAGGGTCAGCCCCAGCATTTT
>TRBJ2-2|-|TRBV4-1|-
CASSQTGSPGELFF
TGCGCCAGCAGCCAAACAGGTTCCCCCGGGGAGCTGTTTTTT
>TRBJ2-3|TRBD1|TRBV11-2|-
CASSFDRADTQYF
TGTGCCAGCAGCTTTGACAGGGCAGATACGCAGTATTTT